Listed below are T cell receptor beta chains from one sample, sequenced in a study of T cell changes during pregnancy in multiple sclerosis. Using immunoSEQ multiplex PCR, the repertoire was profiled, and TCRdb retains in-frame clones only, with some absent. The sample has more than 80,000 clones; roughly 92% are singletons. Source: peripheral blood, taken after pregnancy. The receptors stem from a female donor with multiple sclerosis, enrolled in a pregnancy study. Both conserved end residues are part of each CDR3. D genes are given only for firm matches. Clone sizes are given selectively: once, few, many, or a class where the clone is expanded.

>TRBV2|TRBJ2-7|-|-
TGTGCCAGCAGTCCAGAAGGGGGTGGCTCCTACGAGCAGTACTTC
CASSPEGGGSYEQYF
>TRBV27|TRBJ2-7|-|TRBD1
TGTGCCAGCAGTCCAGGACAGGGCCGAAGCTCCTACGAGCAGTACTTC
CASSPGQGRSSYEQYF
>TRBV19|TRBJ1-6|-|-
TGTGCCAGTAGTATCACGGGAGGAGATTCACCCCTCCACTTT
CASSITGGDSPLHF
>TRBV19|TRBJ1-1|-|-
TGTGCCAGTAGTACTAGTGAGGACACTGAAGCTTTCTTT
CASSTSEDTEAFF
>TRBV6-1|TRBJ1-1|-|TRBD1
TGTGCCAGCAGTGGACGGACAGGGTTTGAAGCTTTCTTT
CASSGRTGFEAFF
>TRBV19|TRBJ1-1|-|-
TGTGCCAGTAGTTCTCGCGAGAACACTGAAGCTTTCTTT
CASSSRENTEAFF
>TRBV19|TRBJ2-3|-|-
TGTGCCAGTAGAGAGCGGAGAACTAGCACAGATACGCAGTATTTT
CASRERRTSTDTQYF
>TRBV5-4|TRBJ2-4|-|TRBD1
TGTGCCAGCAGCCGATTCCGGGACAGGGGGGACGAAAACATTCAGTACTTC
CASSRFRDRGDENIQYF
>TRBV27|TRBJ1-1|-|TRBD1
TGTGCCAGCAGTCCCCGGGACAGGGGTACCGCTGAAGCTTTCTTT
CASSPRDRGTAEAFF
>TRBV6-5|TRBJ1-1|-|TRBD1
TGTGCCAGCAGCCCGGACAGGCGCACTGAAGCTTTCTTT
CASSPDRRTEAFF
>TRBV10-3|TRBJ2-3|-|-
TGTGCCATCGGGGACTCCACAGATACGCAGTATTTT
CAIGDSTDTQYF
>TRBV28|TRBJ2-7|-|-
TGTGCCAGCAGTAGAGGTGGGTACGAGCAGTACTTC
CASSRGGYEQYF
>TRBV7-7|TRBJ2-5|-|-
TGTGCCAGCAGCTTAGATCCGGGTTTCCAAGAGACCCAGTACTTC
CASSLDPGFQETQYF
>TRBV6-5|TRBJ1-2|-|-
TGTGCCAGCAGTTACGTTCGGTTGGGGCAGCCCTATGGCTACACCTTC
CASSYVRLGQPYGYTF
>TRBV9|TRBJ1-4|-|TRBD1
TGTGCCAGCAGCTCGAAGGACAGGGGGGGATTTCCAACTAATGAAAAACTGTTTTTT
CASSSKDRGGFPTNEKLFF
>TRBV18|TRBJ2-1|-|TRBD1
TGTGCCAGCTCACCACCCCGGACAGGGGGTCTTCCCAATGAGCAGTTCTTC
CASSPPRTGGLPNEQFF
>TRBV6-5|TRBJ2-4|-|TRBD2
TGTGCCAGCAGTTACGGGAGGGAGTACATTCAGTACTTC
CASSYGREYIQYF
>TRBV6-5|TRBJ2-3|-|TRBD1
TGTGCCAGCAGACTCGGGACAGGGGCAGATACGCAGTATTTT
CASRLGTGADTQYF
>TRBV15|TRBJ1-2|-|TRBD1
TGTGCCACCAGCAGAGATTTTGACAGGGGCTACTATGGCTACACCTTC
CATSRDFDRGYYGYTF
>TRBV27|TRBJ1-5|-|-
TGTGCCAGCAAGTTGACAGCGAGCAATCAGCCCCAGCATTTT
CASKLTASNQPQHF
>TRBV5-6|TRBJ2-7|-|TRBD2
TGTGCCAGCAGCCCACATCCGGTGTTCGTGCGGGGGGCCTACGAGCAGTACTTC
CASSPHPVFVRGAYEQYF
>TRBV6-4|TRBJ2-1|once|-
TGTGCCAGCAGTGCCATTGCGGGTGTCTACAATGAGCAGTTCTTC
CASSAIAGVYNEQFF
>TRBV28|TRBJ2-4|-|-
TGTGCCAGCAGTTTGATGTCAGGGGTAAACATTCAGTACTTC
CASSLMSGVNIQYF
>TRBV14|TRBJ1-5|once|TRBD1
TGTGCCAGCAGCCGACAGGGGGCACCCAAACATGGGGGGTTCAATCAGCCCCAGCATTTT
CASSRQGAPKHGGFNQPQHF
>TRBV7-9|TRBJ1-1|-|TRBD1
TGTGCCAGCAGCTCCGGACAGGGCTCCACTGAAGCTTTCTTT
CASSSGQGSTEAFF
>TRBV7-9|TRBJ1-6|-|-
TGTGCCAGCAGACCCACGCAGGGAGGTTCACCCCTCCACTTT
CASRPTQGGSPLHF
>TRBV5-1|TRBJ2-5|-|-
TGCGCCAGCAGCGACACATTGGTGGAGACCCAGTACTTC
CASSDTLVETQYF
>TRBV7-2|TRBJ2-2|-|TRBD2
TGTGCCAGCAGCTTAATAGCGGGGGCGCTAACCTCGAACACCGGGGAGCTGTTTTTT
CASSLIAGALTSNTGELFF
>TRBV5-6|TRBJ2-7|-|TRBD1
TGTGCCAGCAGCTCCCCGGGACAGGGCAAATACGAGCAGTACTTC
CASSSPGQGKYEQYF
>TRBV28|TRBJ2-1|-|TRBD2
TGTGCCAGCAGTTCGGGGGGACTAGCGGGAGGTAAAAGCTCCTACAATGAGCAGTTCTTC
CASSSGGLAGGKSSYNEQFF
>TRBV6-1|TRBJ2-7|-|-
TGTGCCAGCAGCCGGGGCACAGGAGAGGGGGACTTC
CASSRGTGEGDF
>TRBV2|TRBJ1-5|-|-
TGTGCCAGCAGTGAGGACAACTATCAGCCCCAGCATTTT
CASSEDNYQPQHF
>TRBV2|TRBJ1-2|-|-
TGTGCCAGCAGTGAGATAGCCACAGGAGGCTACACCTTC
CASSEIATGGYTF
>TRBV5-1|TRBJ1-1|few|-
TGCGCCAGCAGCTTGGTGGGCGTTCCGAACACTGAAGCTTTCTTT
CASSLVGVPNTEAFF
>TRBV2|TRBJ1-2|-|-
TGTGCCAGCAGTGTGGCGGGGTATGGCTACACCTTC
CASSVAGYGYTF
>TRBV11-2|TRBJ2-1|-|TRBD2
TGTGCCAGCAGGAAAACTAGCGGGGCTAACAATGAGCAGTTCTTC
CASRKTSGANNEQFF
>TRBV5-1|TRBJ2-3|-|TRBD1
TGCGCCAGCATGGACAGGGCAGATACGCAGTATTTT
CASMDRADTQYF
>TRBV19|TRBJ2-3|-|-
TGTGCCTCAACCCCGTGGGGCGGGAACACAGATACGCAGTATTTT
CASTPWGGNTDTQYF
>TRBV27|TRBJ1-5|-|-
TGTGCCAGCAGTTTACAGGGTCGGAACAATCAGCCCCAGCATTTT
CASSLQGRNNQPQHF
>TRBV9|TRBJ2-1|-|TRBD2
TGTGCCAGCAGCTTCCGCGGGGGGGCCGGTGAGCAGTTCTTC
CASSFRGGAGEQFF
>TRBV7-8|TRBJ1-6|-|TRBD1
TGTGCCAGCAGCTTCGGGGACAGGTCTAATTCACCCCTCCACTTT
CASSFGDRSNSPLHF
>TRBV2|TRBJ1-2|-|TRBD1
TGTGCCAGCAGTGGACAGGGGGCGCGGGTCTATGGCTACACCTTC
CASSGQGARVYGYTF
>TRBV27|TRBJ2-7|-|TRBD1
TGTGCCAGCAGTCATAGACAGGGCTACGAGCAGTACTTC
CASSHRQGYEQYF
>TRBV27|TRBJ1-1|-|-
TGTGCCAGCAGTCTTAAACAGGGCCGAACTGAAGCTTTCTTT
CASSLKQGRTEAFF
>TRBV11-2|TRBJ2-1|-|-
TGTGCCAGCAGCACCCCCGGGACTCACAATGAGCAGTTCTTC
CASSTPGTHNEQFF
>TRBV11-2|TRBJ2-1|-|TRBD2
TGTGCCAGCAGCTTAGGGGGACTAGGAAACAATGAGCAGTTCTTC
CASSLGGLGNNEQFF